Sequencing of this TCR beta chain was carried out in a study of T cells in Graves' hyperthyroidism and ophthalmopathy. General study findings and limits: The majority of expanded thyroid clonotypes above 0.001 also appeared in blood. Before onset, ophthalmopathy was predicted by the model a median around 6 months earlier.

Amplification of TCR beta CDR3 regions used RNA as the template. HTBI primers were employed in a first-round RT-PCR of the TCR CDR3. One entry per CDR3 protein results from TCRdb running MiXCR on the multiplex PCR reads. The data hold 500,000 or so distinct CDR3 sequences, with 15% to 20% observed a single time. This clonotype occurred many times. The antigen is undetermined. V shed 3 bases and J 3 bases; nucleotides not matched to a gene: 7. CDR1 is MDHEN and CDR2 is SYDVKM in the germline V gene. The CDR3 consists of 15 residues. Disease duration was under 3 months in the ophthalmopathy patients, who also had a Clinical Activity Score of at least 3 and a NOSPECS grade of at least 4. PBMCs were collected from a roughly 9.7 ml volume of fresh peripheral blood.

The chain employs TRBV28 and TRBJ2-7; TRBD2 matches 8 bases. The sequenced sample consisted of blood. This clonotype was sampled from a woman aged 25 to 39 with Graves' ophthalmopathy. CDR3 loop: CASSFGGGPVYEQYF. The CDR3 nucleotides are TGTGCCAGCAGTTTCGGGGGGGGCCCTGTCTACGAGCAGTACTTC. Full variable domain (missing parts from reference TRBV28 and TRBJ2-7): DVKVTQSSRYLVKRTGEKVFLECVQDMDHENMFWYRQDPGLGLRLIYFSYDVKMKEKGDIPEGYSVSREKKERFSLILESASTNQTSMYLCASSFGGGPVYEQYFGPGTRLTVT.